One and the same sample provided the 32 T cell receptor beta chains below, sequenced in a study of blood T cell repertoires in COVID-19. Assay: immunoSEQ multiplex PCR; the TCRdb copy retains only in-frame clones and omits some. The sample lists 150,000 to 200,000 clones, about three quarters occurring once. Sequencing was performed on peripheral blood. Every receptor here comes from a woman in her 70s with acute or convalescent COVID-19.

The rearrangement links TRBV6-1 to TRBJ2-7; perhaps TRBD1 as D (5 bases). The CDR3 extends over 13 amino acids. Trimming stripped 3 bases from V and 4 bases from J, with 10 bases between. Germline CDR1 is MNHNS and CDR2 is SASEGT. DNA of the CDR3: TGTGCCAGCAGTGAGTCAGGGCGGTACGAGCAGTACTTC. This gives the protein CASSESGRYEQYF.

The chain uses TRBV6-5 and TRBJ1-1; 7 bases align to TRBD1. CDR1 and CDR2 (germline): MNHEY, SVGAGI. V shed 2 bases, J shed 6 bases, and the junction held 6 bases outside the gene matches. The CDR3 has 14 amino acids. The CDR3 spells CASSYDSDRPEAFF. CDR3 sequence (DNA): TGTGCCAGCAGTTACGACTCGGACAGGCCTGAAGCTTTCTTT.

V gene TRBV4-2 combines with J gene TRBJ2-2, with a weak D call TRBD2 (6 bases). CDR1 LGHNA and CDR2 YNFKEQ come from the germline V gene. Trimming removed 2 bases from V and 3 bases from J, with 16 bases in between. The CDR3 has 17 amino acids. The CDR3 loop reads CASSQRASGGDTGELFF. As DNA, the CDR3 is TGTGCCAGCAGCCAAAGAGCCAGCGGAGGGGACACCGGGGAGCTGTTTTTT.

The chain combines TRBV7-9 with TRBJ2-5; 8 bases map to TRBD2. This CDR3 comprises 17 residues. Germline V lookup: CDR1 SEHNR, CDR2 FQNEAQ (reference sequence). V shed 1 base, J shed 1 base, and the junction held 8 bases outside the gene matches. The CDR3: CASSLGSLAGSQETQYF. Written as DNA, the CDR3 is TGTGCCAGCAGCTTAGGGAGCCTAGCGGGTTCCCAAGAGACCCAGTACTTC.

This rearrangement joins TRBV2 to TRBJ1-1; 7 positions match TRBD1. V was pared by 6 bases and J by 1 base, with 8 bases of the junction left unmatched. The CDR3 runs to 15 residues. Germline V gene lookup returns CDR1 SNHLY and CDR2 FYNNEI. DNA for the CDR3: TGTGCCAGCAGAGCCCGGGACAGTACGAACACTGAAGCTTTCTTT. Its translation is CASRARDSTNTEAFF.

This chain connects TRBV7-2 to TRBJ2-7; 8 bases match TRBD2. V gave up 5 bases and J gave up 3 bases; unmatched junction bases: 6. Per the germline V gene, CDR1 is SGHTA and CDR2 is FQGNSA. The CDR3 is 14 amino acids. This chain's CDR3 is CASSPSGGLYEQYF. The DNA for the CDR3 is TGTGCCAGCAGCCCGAGCGGGGGCCTCTACGAGCAGTACTTC.

The CDR3, as DNA: TGTGCCAGTAGTATAGCCCCCGGGACTAGGGGCGAGCAGTTCTTC. Protein sequence: CASSIAPGTRGEQFF. This sequence joins TRBV19 and TRBJ2-1, with 8 bases identical to TRBD2. CDR3 length: 15 residues. Germline V gene lookup returns CDR1 LNHDA and CDR2 SQIVND (reference sequence). V lost 1 base and J lost 10; bases outside the gene matches: 9. Supplemented by reference TRBV19 and TRBJ2-1, the full variable domain reads DGGITQSPKYLFRKEGQNVTLSCEQNLNHDAMYWYRQDPGQGLRLIYYSQIVNDFQKGDIAEGYSVSREKKESFPLTVTSAQKNPTAFYLCASSIAPGTRGEQFFGPGTRLTVL.

The rearrangement joins TRBV5-1 to TRBJ2-1; 8 nucleotides match TRBD2. Germline CDR1 is SGHRS and CDR2 is YFSETQ. The CDR3 runs 16 residues. The V segment lost 0 bases and the J segment 0 bases; nucleotides outside the gene matches: 2. CDR3 sequence reads: CASSLEGTSSYNEQFF. CDR3 in DNA: TGCGCCAGCAGCTTGGAAGGGACTAGCTCCTACAATGAGCAGTTCTTC.

The CDR3 sequence is CASSLGAAGAGNTIYF. CDR3 nucleotides: TGTGCCAGCAGCTTAGGAGCGGCAGGCGCTGGAAACACCATATATTTT. This chain connects TRBV7-3 to TRBJ1-3; no clear D gene. Germline CDR1 is SGHTA and CDR2 is FQGTGA. CDR3 length: 16 residues. Trimming shortened V by 2 bases and J by 2 bases, and 13 bases separated the two germline ends.

CDR3 sequence: CASSLDQVPSQNTEAFF. The CDR3 nucleotides read TGTGCCAGCAGCTTGGACCAGGTTCCATCCCAGAACACTGAAGCTTTCTTT. This chain uses TRBV5-4 with TRBJ1-1; the D is unclear. This CDR3 contains 17 residues. V gave up 0 bases and J gave up 1 base, with 16 bases separating them. Germline CDR1 and CDR2: SGHNT and YYREEE (reference sequence).

This sequence joins TRBV5-4 and TRBJ2-1, with 10 bases matching TRBD2. This CDR3 contains 17 residues. V gave up 1 base and J gave up 5 bases; unmatched junction bases: 9. Per germline, CDR1 SGHNT and CDR2 YYREEE (reference sequence). For the CDR3, the DNA is TGTGCCAGCAGCTTGAAACTAGCGGGATTCCGAAACAATGAGCAGTTCTTC. It codes for CASSLKLAGFRNNEQFF.

The rearrangement links TRBV5-6 to TRBJ1-6; D unresolved. The V gene lost 0 bases and the J gene lost 7 bases, with 5 bases spanning the gap. The CDR3 has 13 amino acids. Germline V gene sequence: CDR1 SGHDT, CDR2 YYEEEE. The CDR3 region is CASSLAGNSPLHF. The CDR3 region has the DNA TGTGCCAGCAGCTTGGCGGGAAATTCACCCCTCCACTTT. The full variable domain, with the rest looked up from reference TRBV5-6 and TRBJ1-6, is DAGVTQSPTHLIKTRGQQVTLRCSPKSGHDTVSWYQQALGQGPQFIFQYYEEEERQRGNFPDRFSGHQFPNYSSELNVNALLLGDSALYLCASSLAGNSPLHFGNGTRLTVT.

This chain links TRBV25-1 with TRBJ2-1; TRBD1 agrees at 9 bases. V was pared by 3 bases and J by 3 bases, with 6 bases of the junction left unmatched. The CDR3 consists of 16 residues. Germline V gene sequence: CDR1 MGHDK, CDR2 SYGVNS. The CDR3 DNA is TGTGCCAGCAGTGACCATACAGGGGGCGGCTACAATGAGCAGTTCTTC. Protein sequence: CASSDHTGGGYNEQFF.

The chain uses TRBV2 and TRBJ2-7; a possible D gene is TRBD2 (6 bases). The CDR3 has 15 residues. The V end lost 6 bases, the J end lost 4 bases, and 19 bases lay between the germline ends. Germline V gene data show CDR1 as SNHLY and CDR2 as FYNNEI. CDR3 residues: CASSHPSARNYEQYF. CDR3 DNA sequence: TGTGCCAGCAGCCATCCTAGCGCGCGGAATTACGAGCAGTACTTC.

CDR3 bases: TGTGCCAGCAGCGTGGGGACTAGCGCTTACAATGAGCAGTTCTTC. Residues: CASSVGTSAYNEQFF. The chain links TRBV9 to TRBJ2-1; 10 bases agree with TRBD2. With V trimmed by 2 bases and J by 4 bases, 3 bases remained unmatched. CDR1 and CDR2 (germline): SGDLS, YYNGEE. CDR3 length equals 15 residues.

This clone is a singleton in its sample. The CDR3 DNA follows: TGTGCCAGCAGCTCTCCGGGACAGCGAGCCTACGAGCAGTACTTC. It specifies CASSSPGQRAYEQYF. The chain carries TRBV11-2 and TRBJ2-7, with 7 bases identical to TRBD1. Germline V gives CDR1 SGHAT, CDR2 FQNNGV. Germline trimming cut 4 bases from V and 2 bases from J; bases unmatched to any gene: 8. The CDR3 totals 15 residues.

The chain joins TRBV19 to TRBJ1-5; D gene uncertain. Looked up from germline, CDR1 is LNHDA and CDR2 is SQIVND (reference sequence). Trimming shortened V by 3 bases and J by 1 base, and 10 bases separated the two germline ends. The CDR3 is 15 amino acids. The CDR3 DNA follows: TGTGCCAGTAGTATCACGGGAATAAGCAATCAGCCCCAGCATTTT. Translated, it gives CASSITGISNQPQHF.

This clone was seen once. V and J are TRBV6-5 and TRBJ2-2, with D hard to call. The CDR3 is 12 amino acids. Trimming stripped 6 bases from V and 8 bases from J, with 10 bases between. The germline V gene encodes CDR1 MNHEY and CDR2 SVGAGI. The CDR3 coding sequence is TGTGCCAGCAGCAACTATGTTGGGGAGCTGTTTTTT. The encoded protein is CASSNYVGELFF.

This chain connects TRBV12-3 or TRBV12-4 to TRBJ1-5, with 8 nucleotides matching TRBD1. The CDR3 contains 12 residues. The V and J ends lost 6 bases and 12 bases, in that order; junction bases with no gene match: 7. DNA for the CDR3: TGTGCCAGCAGCTCGACCGGGACAGGCCAGCATTTT. It yields the protein CASSSTGTGQHF.

The chain links TRBV7-9 to TRBJ2-7, with TRBD1 as a possible D gene (5 bases). The V gene lost 5 bases and the J gene lost 1 base, with 6 bases spanning the gap. The CDR3 length is 12 residues. Germline loops: CDR1 SEHNR, CDR2 FQNEAQ (reference sequence). CDR3 sequence: CASSAGSYEQYF. CDR3 bases: TGTGCCAGCAGCGCAGGGTCCTACGAGCAGTACTTC.

This clone was seen a single time. This chain uses TRBV3-1 (or the pseudogene TRBV3-2) with TRBJ1-6; 9 bases match TRBD1. J gave up 4 bases and V 4 bases, and 11 bases lay outside the gene matches. This CDR3 is built from 18 residues. CDR1 is LGHDT, CDR2 YNNKEL, per germline (reference sequence). CDR3 region: CASSPGTGFGPYNSPLHF. Here the CDR3 DNA reads TGTGCCAGCAGCCCTGGGACAGGGTTCGGACCATATAATTCACCCCTCCACTTT.

This clone appeared once. The rearrangement links TRBV30 to TRBJ2-3; D may be TRBD1 (5 bases). The germline V and J ends were trimmed by 3 bases and 1 base, with 11 bases remaining between them. Germline V lookup: CDR1 GTSNPN, CDR2 SVGIG (reference sequence). This CDR3 comprises 14 residues. In nucleotides, the CDR3 is TGTGCCTGGAGCCTGGGCAGGGGCACAGATACGCAGTATTTT. Translating it yields CAWSLGRGTDTQYF.

The chain has TRBV18 and TRBJ2-2; 11 nucleotides align to TRBD2. This CDR3 is 15 amino acids long. V dropped 5 bases and J dropped 6; count of bases not matched to a gene: 5. Germline CDR1 reads KGHSH; CDR2 reads LQKENI. The CDR3 DNA reads TGTGCCAGCTCATTACTAGCGGGAGTGTCCGGGGAGCTGTTTTTT. It is translated as CASSLLAGVSGELFF.

The V call is TRBV2, the J call TRBJ2-3, with 7 bases aligning to TRBD2. The CDR3 is made up of 15 amino acids. Per germline, CDR1 SNHLY and CDR2 FYNNEI. Losses at the gene ends were 10 bases for V and 4 bases for J; bases not matched to a gene: 14. The CDR3 coding sequence is TGTGCCACCGAGAGACAAGCGGGAATGGCAGATACGCAGTATTTT. This sequence encodes CATERQAGMADTQYF.

J is TRBJ2-1 and V is TRBV7-8; D may be TRBD1 (6 bases). Germline assignment: CDR1 SGHVS and CDR2 FQNEAQ. V shed 1 base and J shed 7 bases, with 8 bases lying between them. This CDR3 comprises 13 residues. CDR3 in amino acids: CASSLGQANEQFF. CDR3 sequence (DNA): TGTGCCAGCAGCTTAGGACAGGCAAATGAGCAGTTCTTC.

The chain links TRBV24-1 to TRBJ2-5; D perhaps matches TRBD1 (6 bases). The CDR3 length is 15 residues. The germline V and J ends were trimmed by 6 bases and 1 base, with 14 bases remaining between them. Germline CDR1 and CDR2: KGHDR and SFDVKD. The CDR3 sequence is CATSTTGSPQETQYF. CDR3 DNA sequence: TGTGCCACCAGTACTACAGGGTCACCCCAAGAGACCCAGTACTTC.

This clone was detected a few times. Relative to the germline gene, one junction end is altered; a read error may explain this. The V and J genes are TRBV7-2 and TRBJ2-7; D is unresolved. Germline V gene sequence: CDR1 SGHTA, CDR2 FQGNSA. This CDR3 comprises 13 residues. CDR3 sequence reads: CASSLGVSSEQYF. The CDR3 DNA follows: TGTGCCAGCAGCTTAGGAGTTTCCTCCGAGCAGTACTTC.

The rearrangement uses TRBV25-1 and TRBJ2-4; a possible D gene is TRBD2 (5 bases). The CDR3 extends over 17 amino acids. The V and J ends lost 0 bases and 0 bases respectively, with 12 bases between them. Germline CDR1 is MGHDK and CDR2 is SYGVNS. CDR3 nucleotides: TGTGCCAGCAGTGAATATGGGAGCAGGACAGCCAAAAACATTCAGTACTTC. Translation: CASSEYGSRTAKNIQYF.

The rearrangement uses TRBV18 and TRBJ1-1; D is unresolved. The CDR3 extends over 13 amino acids. V lost 3 bases to trimming and J lost 6 bases, with 11 bases between them. Germline lookup yields CDR1 KGHSH and CDR2 LQKENI. DNA for the CDR3: TGTGCCAGCTCACCTGGGAGGGAGGCTGAAGCTTTCTTT. It yields the protein CASSPGREAEAFF.

J is TRBJ2-7 and V is TRBV7-9; maybe TRBD1 (6 bases). The CDR3 runs to 14 residues. Trimming left V 5 bases short and J 0 bases short, with 11 bases between. Germline V gene data show CDR1 as SEHNR and CDR2 as FQNEAQ (reference sequence). CDR3 residues: CASSTDRSSYEQYF. CDR3 DNA sequence: TGTGCCAGCAGCACAGACAGGAGCTCCTACGAGCAGTACTTC.

The J gene is TRBJ2-7, the V gene TRBV4-1; 11 positions match TRBD2. This CDR3 comprises 15 residues. V trimming: 5 bases; J trimming: 3 bases; junction bases outside the gene matches: 6. Germline CDR1 MGHRA, CDR2 YSYEKL. The CDR3: CASSEGTSGIYEQYF. The CDR3, as DNA: TGCGCCAGCAGCGAAGGGACTAGCGGAATCTACGAGCAGTACTTC.

The rearrangement joins TRBV5-4 to TRBJ2-3, with a weak D call TRBD1 (6 bases). The CDR3 runs to 14 residues. Germline V gene lookup returns CDR1 SGHNT and CDR2 YYREEE (reference sequence). Trimming cost V 5 bases and J 0 bases, with 10 bases left between them. The DNA of the CDR3 is TGTGCCAGCAGGCAGGGGTCTAGCACAGATACGCAGTATTTT. Protein: CASRQGSSTDTQYF.